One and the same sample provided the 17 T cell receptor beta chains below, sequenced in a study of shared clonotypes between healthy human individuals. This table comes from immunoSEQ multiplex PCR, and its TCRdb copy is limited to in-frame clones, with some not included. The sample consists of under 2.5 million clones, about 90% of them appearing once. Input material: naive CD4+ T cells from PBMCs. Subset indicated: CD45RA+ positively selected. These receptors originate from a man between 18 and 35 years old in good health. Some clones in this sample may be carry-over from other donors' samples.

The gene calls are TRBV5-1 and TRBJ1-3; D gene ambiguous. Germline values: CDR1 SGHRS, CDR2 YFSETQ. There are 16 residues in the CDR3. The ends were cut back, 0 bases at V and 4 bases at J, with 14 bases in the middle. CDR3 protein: CASSLASLGHGNTIYF. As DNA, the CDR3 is TGCGCCAGCAGCTTGGCCAGCCTAGGGCACGGAAACACCATATATTTT.

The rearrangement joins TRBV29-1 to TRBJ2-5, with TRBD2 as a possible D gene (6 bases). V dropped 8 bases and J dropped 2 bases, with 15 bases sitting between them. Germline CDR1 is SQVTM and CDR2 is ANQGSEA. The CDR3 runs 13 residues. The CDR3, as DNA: TGCAGCACCCTCGGTAGCGGACAAGAGACCCAGTACTTC. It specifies CSTLGSGQETQYF.

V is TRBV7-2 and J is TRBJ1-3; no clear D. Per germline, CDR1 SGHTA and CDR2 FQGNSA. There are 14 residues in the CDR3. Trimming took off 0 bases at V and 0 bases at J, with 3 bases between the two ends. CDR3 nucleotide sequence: TGTGCCAGCAGCTTAGCTAGCTCTGGAAACACCATATATTTT. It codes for CASSLASSGNTIYF.

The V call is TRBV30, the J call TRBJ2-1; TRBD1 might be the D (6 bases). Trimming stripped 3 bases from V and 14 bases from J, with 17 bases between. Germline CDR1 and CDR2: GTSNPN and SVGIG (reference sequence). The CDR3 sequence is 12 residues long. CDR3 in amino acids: CAWRAPRAGEFF. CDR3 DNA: TGTGCCTGGAGGGCGCCCCGGGCAGGGGAGTTCTTC.

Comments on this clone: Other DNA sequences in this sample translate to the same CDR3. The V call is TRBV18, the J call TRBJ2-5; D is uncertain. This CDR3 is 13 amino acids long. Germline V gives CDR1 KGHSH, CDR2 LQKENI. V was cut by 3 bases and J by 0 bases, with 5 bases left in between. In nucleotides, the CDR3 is TGTGCCAGCTCACCCGGGTACCAAGAGACCCAGTACTTC. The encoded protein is CASSPGYQETQYF.

For the CDR3, the DNA is TGCGCCAGCAGCCCCCCGCCGCCGGGACTAGTGGCCGGGGAGCTGTTTTTT. Translating it yields CASSPPPPGLVAGELFF. The chain is built from TRBV4-1 and TRBJ2-2, with 8 nucleotides matching TRBD2. Germline lookup yields CDR1 MGHRA and CDR2 YSYEKL. The CDR3 is 17 residues long. V dropped 4 bases and J dropped 6; count of bases not matched to a gene: 13.

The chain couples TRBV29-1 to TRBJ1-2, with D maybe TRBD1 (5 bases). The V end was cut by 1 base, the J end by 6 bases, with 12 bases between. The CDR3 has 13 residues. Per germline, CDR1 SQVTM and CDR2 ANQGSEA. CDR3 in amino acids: CSVEVQPGNGYTF. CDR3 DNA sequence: TGCAGCGTTGAAGTGCAACCAGGGAATGGCTACACCTTC.

CDR3 in amino acids: CASSPLGGSGLTQYF. In DNA, the CDR3 is TGTGCCAGCAGCCCTCTCGGCGGGAGTGGGTTGACGCAGTATTTT. The J gene is TRBJ2-3, the V gene TRBV14; TRBD2 matches 7 bases. V lost 4 bases, J lost 9 bases, and 13 bases stayed unmatched. Germline-derived CDR1 and CDR2 are SGHDN and FVKESK. CDR3 length equals 15 residues.

The CDR3 DNA reads as TGCGCCAGCAGCAGGGACAGCCGCACAGATACGCAGTATTTT. It translates to CASSRDSRTDTQYF. V usage is TRBV5-1 and J usage is TRBJ2-3, with 7 bases identical to TRBD1. Germline CDR1 and CDR2: SGHRS and YFSETQ. This CDR3 is built from 14 residues. Trimming at V came to 4 bases and at J to 1 base, leaving 3 bases not matched to a gene.

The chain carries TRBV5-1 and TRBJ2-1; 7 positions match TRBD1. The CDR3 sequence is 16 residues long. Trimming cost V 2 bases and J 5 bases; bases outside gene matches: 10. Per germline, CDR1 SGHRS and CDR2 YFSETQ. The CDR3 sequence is CASSFPPGTENNEQFF. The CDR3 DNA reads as TGCGCCAGCAGCTTCCCCCCCGGGACAGAGAACAATGAGCAGTTCTTC.

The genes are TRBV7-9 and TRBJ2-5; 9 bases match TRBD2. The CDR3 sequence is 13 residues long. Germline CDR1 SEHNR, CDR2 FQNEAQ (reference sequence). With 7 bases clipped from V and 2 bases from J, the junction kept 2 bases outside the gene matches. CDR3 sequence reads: CASTSGAQETQYF. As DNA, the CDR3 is TGTGCCAGCACTAGCGGGGCTCAAGAGACCCAGTACTTC.

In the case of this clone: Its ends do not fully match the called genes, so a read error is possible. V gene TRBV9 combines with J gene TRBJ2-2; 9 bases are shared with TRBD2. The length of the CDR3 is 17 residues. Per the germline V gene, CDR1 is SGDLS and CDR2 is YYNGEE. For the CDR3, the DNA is TGTGCCAGCAGCCCGCGGGGGGGCGGGTGGAACAGCGGGGAGCTGTTTTTT. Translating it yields CASSPRGGGWNSGELFF.

For the CDR3, the DNA is TGTGCCAGCAGCTTAGCGCGTAACTACGAGCAGTACTTC. This translates into CASSLARNYEQYF. J is TRBJ2-7 and V is TRBV7-9; D unresolved. This CDR3 has 13 residues. CDR1 is SEHNR, CDR2 FQNEAQ, per germline (reference sequence). Trimming stripped 0 bases from V and 3 bases from J, with 6 bases between.

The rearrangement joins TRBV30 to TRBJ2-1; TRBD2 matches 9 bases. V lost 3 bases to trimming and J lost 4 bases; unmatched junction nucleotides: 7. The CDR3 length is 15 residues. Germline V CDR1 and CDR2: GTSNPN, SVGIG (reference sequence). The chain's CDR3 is CAWRSRSGGYNEQFF. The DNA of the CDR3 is TGTGCCTGGAGGTCGCGTAGCGGGGGATACAATGAGCAGTTCTTC.

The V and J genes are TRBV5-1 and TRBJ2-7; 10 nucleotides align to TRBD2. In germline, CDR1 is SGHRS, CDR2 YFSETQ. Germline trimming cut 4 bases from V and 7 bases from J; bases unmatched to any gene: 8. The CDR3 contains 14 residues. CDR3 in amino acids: CASSRAETSGEQYF. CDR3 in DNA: TGCGCCAGCAGCAGGGCGGAGACTAGCGGGGAGCAGTACTTC.

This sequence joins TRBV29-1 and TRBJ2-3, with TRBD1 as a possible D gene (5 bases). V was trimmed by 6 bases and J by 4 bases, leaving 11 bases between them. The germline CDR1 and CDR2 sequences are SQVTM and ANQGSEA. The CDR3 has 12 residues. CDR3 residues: CSVIGRADTQYF. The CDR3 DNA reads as TGCAGCGTAATAGGCAGGGCAGATACGCAGTATTTT.

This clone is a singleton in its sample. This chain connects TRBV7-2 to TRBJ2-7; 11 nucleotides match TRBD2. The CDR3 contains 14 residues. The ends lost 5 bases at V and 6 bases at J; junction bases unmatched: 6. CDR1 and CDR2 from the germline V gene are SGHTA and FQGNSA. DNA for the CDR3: TGTGCCAGCAGCATACTAGCGGGAGTGGGCGAGCAGTACTTC. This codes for CASSILAGVGEQYF.